This is a list of T cell receptor beta chains from one sample in a study of control samples from healthy donors and cancer patients. Profiled with immunoSEQ multiplex PCR; TCRdb holds only in-frame clones, not every one. The sample shows roughly 49,000 clones, about 92% of them seen only once. Sample: PBMCs. Receptors were obtained from a man in his thirties or forties with colorectal cancer. The CDR3 runs from the conserved cysteine through the conserved F or W. Each record gives: clone size, J gene, D gene, V gene, CDR3 DNA, CDR3 protein. A D gene is named only where the DNA matches it firmly. Size is stated for part of the rows, as once, few or many counts, or as a class when the clone is expanded.

size: .
J: TRBJ1-1
D: .
V: TRBV6-2/TRBV6-3
DNA: TGTGCCAGCACCCCGTTATCGGGTGACAGTACGCCCATTGGAGCTTTCTTT
CDR3: CASTPLSGDSTPIGAFF

size: .
J: TRBJ1-3
D: .
V: TRBV6-5
DNA: TGTGCCAGCAGGCCCCAGTTTACTGGAAACACCATATATTTT
CDR3: CASRPQFTGNTIYF

size: .
J: TRBJ2-2
D: .
V: TRBV11-2
DNA: TGTGCCAGCAGCTTAGCGGGGACCGGGGAGCTGTTTTTT
CDR3: CASSLAGTGELFF

size: .
J: TRBJ2-3
D: .
V: TRBV3-1/TRBV3-2
DNA: TGTGCCAGCAGCCAAGAATCTGGCACAGATACGCAGTATTTT
CDR3: CASSQESGTDTQYF

size: .
J: TRBJ2-3
D: TRBD2
V: TRBV6-4
DNA: TGTGCCAGCAGTGAGGGGGGGGGAATCACAGATACGCAGTATTTT
CDR3: CASSEGGGITDTQYF

size: .
J: TRBJ2-1
D: TRBD1
V: TRBV24-1
DNA: TGTGCCACCAGTGATTGGGGACAGGGGCGGTCCAATGAGCAGTTCTTC
CDR3: CATSDWGQGRSNEQFF

size: .
J: TRBJ2-2
D: .
V: TRBV5-1
DNA: TGCGCCAGCAGCATCCCAGGGGTTGTCGGGGAGCTGTTTTTT
CDR3: CASSIPGVVGELFF

size: .
J: TRBJ2-1
D: TRBD2
V: TRBV29-1
DNA: TGCAGCGTTGATTTGCGACTAGCTACCTTTAGCTCCTACAATGAGCAGTTCTTC
CDR3: CSVDLRLATFSSYNEQFF

size: .
J: TRBJ1-2
D: .
V: TRBV4-3
DNA: TGCGCCAGCAGCCAAAGTTACGCACTCTACTATGACTATGGCTACACCTTC
CDR3: CASSQSYALYYDYGYTF

size: .
J: TRBJ1-4
D: .
V: TRBV6-5
DNA: TGTGCCAGCAGGAGAAGAGGTGCAACTAATGAAAAACTGTTTTTT
CDR3: CASRRRGATNEKLFF

size: once
J: TRBJ2-5
D: .
V: TRBV2
DNA: TGTGCCAGCAGTCCTACTTACAGAGAGACCCAGTACTTC
CDR3: CASSPTYRETQYF

size: .
J: TRBJ2-1
D: TRBD1
V: TRBV7-2
DNA: TGTGCCAGCAGCCTACAGGGGGCGATTGGGAATGAGCAGTTCTTC
CDR3: CASSLQGAIGNEQFF

size: once
J: TRBJ2-7
D: TRBD1
V: TRBV7-9
DNA: TGTGCCAGCAGCTTAGCCCAGGGGGTAATCTACGAGCAGTACTTC
CDR3: CASSLAQGVIYEQYF

size: .
J: TRBJ1-1
D: .
V: TRBV19
DNA: TGTGCCAGTAGTGCTCGTCGGATGAACACTGAAGCTTTCTTT
CDR3: CASSARRMNTEAFF

size: once
J: TRBJ1-4
D: .
V: TRBV20-1
DNA: TGCAGTGCTATTGTAAATGAAAAACTGTTTTTT
CDR3: CSAIVNEKLFF

size: .
J: TRBJ2-1
D: TRBD2
V: TRBV6-6
DNA: TGTGCCAGCAGTCCTCACCTTAGCGGGGGGGCGTCCTACAATGAGCAGTTCTTC
CDR3: CASSPHLSGGASYNEQFF

size: .
J: TRBJ2-7
D: .
V: TRBV30
DNA: TGTGCCTACTCTTCGGGGCAGATAAACTACGAGCAGTACTTC
CDR3: CAYSSGQINYEQYF

size: .
J: TRBJ1-1
D: .
V: TRBV13
DNA: TGTGCCAGCAGCTTAGCAGCTGGTTCGACGGAGAACACTGAAGCTTTCTTT
CDR3: CASSLAAGSTENTEAFF

size: .
J: TRBJ1-3
D: TRBD1
V: TRBV13
DNA: TGTGCCAGCAGCCCTGGGCAGGGGGCGTTAATATCTGGAAACACCATATATTTT
CDR3: CASSPGQGALISGNTIYF

size: .
J: TRBJ1-5
D: .
V: TRBV2
DNA: TGTGCCAGCAGTGAACTATGGACAGTAAATCAGCCCCAGCATTTT
CDR3: CASSELWTVNQPQHF

size: .
J: TRBJ1-2
D: .
V: TRBV29-1
DNA: TGCAGCGTTCCCGACAGGAGCAACTATGGCTACACCTTC
CDR3: CSVPDRSNYGYTF

size: .
J: TRBJ1-1
D: .
V: TRBV30
DNA: TGTGCCTGTTACAGGGAAGGAAGCTGGGCTGAAGCTTTCTTT
CDR3: CACYREGSWAEAFF

size: .
J: TRBJ2-3
D: .
V: TRBV5-4
DNA: TGTGCCAGCAGCCCAGATGTCGTATATACGCAGTATTTT
CDR3: CASSPDVVYTQYF

size: .
J: TRBJ2-1
D: .
V: TRBV9
DNA: TGTGCCAGCAGCGGTAAATTGGGGGCCAGCTCCTACAATGAGCAGTTCTTC
CDR3: CASSGKLGASSYNEQFF

size: .
J: TRBJ1-2
D: .
V: TRBV2
DNA: TGTGCCAGCAGTGGACAGTACCCTGGCTACACCTTC
CDR3: CASSGQYPGYTF

size: .
J: TRBJ2-7
D: .
V: TRBV7-2
DNA: TGTGCCAGCAAATTGGACTCCTTCTCCTACGAGCAGTACTTC
CDR3: CASKLDSFSYEQYF

size: .
J: TRBJ2-2
D: .
V: TRBV4-3
DNA: TGCGCCAGCAGCAAGGGAAGAGACGGGGAGCTGTTTTTT
CDR3: CASSKGRDGELFF

size: .
J: TRBJ2-2
D: .
V: TRBV12-5
DNA: TGTGCTAGTGGCGCAGACTTGAACACCGGGGAGCTGTTTTTT
CDR3: CASGADLNTGELFF

size: .
J: TRBJ1-4
D: .
V: TRBV6-5
DNA: TGTGCCAGCAGTCGGGACGACTCAACTAATGAAAAACTGTTTTTT
CDR3: CASSRDDSTNEKLFF

size: .
J: TRBJ2-5
D: .
V: TRBV7-2
DNA: TGTGCCAGCAGCCAGGGGCAGACGTTATGGGAGACCCAGTACTTC
CDR3: CASSQGQTLWETQYF

size: .
J: TRBJ1-4
D: TRBD1
V: TRBV18
DNA: TGTGCCAGCTCACCAACCGGGACAGATTTCGAAAAACTGTTTTTT
CDR3: CASSPTGTDFEKLFF

size: .
J: TRBJ2-1
D: .
V: TRBV12-3/TRBV12-4
DNA: TGTGCCAGCACCGGGGGTTCCTACAATGAGCAGTTCTTC
CDR3: CASTGGSYNEQFF

size: .
J: TRBJ2-7
D: .
V: TRBV30
DNA: TGTGCCTGGAGGGACCCAAGGATCCAAGTCCCTATCCGGCAGTACTTC
CDR3: CAWRDPRIQVPIRQYF

size: .
J: TRBJ1-2
D: .
V: TRBV19
DNA: TGTGCCAGTAGTGCGGTCACAGGTGTACAGCCGGGTGATACCCATGGCTACACCTTC
CDR3: CASSAVTGVQPGDTHGYTF

size: .
J: TRBJ2-3
D: .
V: TRBV6-5
DNA: TGTGCCAGCAGCTGGGGTTACGCAGATACGCAGTATTTT
CDR3: CASSWGYADTQYF

size: .
J: TRBJ2-5
D: .
V: TRBV7-9
DNA: TGTGCCAGCAGCGGCGACAGGTCCGGTGGGACCCAGTACTTC
CDR3: CASSGDRSGGTQYF

size: .
J: TRBJ2-3
D: .
V: TRBV21-1
DNA: TGTGCCAGCATCTTGATCAGGGAGGTTACAGATACGCAGTATTTT
CDR3: CASILIREVTDTQYF

size: .
J: TRBJ2-3
D: .
V: TRBV7-2
DNA: TGTGCCAGCAGATGGGGGGTTCTGGATACGCAGTATTTT
CDR3: CASRWGVLDTQYF

size: .
J: TRBJ2-6
D: TRBD2
V: TRBV6-6
DNA: TGTGCCAGCAGTCCCGGACTAGCGGGGTTCTCTGGGGCCAACGTCCTGACTTTC
CDR3: CASSPGLAGFSGANVLTF